This entry concerns a single TCR beta chain. No antigen is known for it. This sample was taken from a study of vaccination and CD4 T cells after COVID-19. As to treatment: approximately 9-day PBMC culture with coronavirus spike peptide pools or control peptides (ViraFEST assay). Once obtained from cultured CD4+ T cells, the DNA was sequenced using the Oncomine TCR Beta short-read assay. MiXCR, applied by TCRdb to the PCR reads, yields one record per CDR3 protein. Of some 16,000 distinct CDR3 sequences in the sample, more than 30% were seen once. The germline gives CDR1 SGHNT, CDR2 YYREEE (reference sequence). Trimming pared 0 bases from V and 2 bases from J, leaving 7 bases between. The CDR3 has 14 residues.

This TCR was recovered from a human donor who received a COVID-19 vaccine. The V call is TRBV5-4, the J call TRBJ2-3; D unresolved. The material sequenced was CD4+ T cells from blood, cultured in vitro, taken before SARS-CoV-2 vaccination. The DNA of the CDR3 is TGTGCCAGCAGCTTGGACAGTACCACAGATACGCAGTATTTT. Its protein product is CASSLDSTTDTQYF.